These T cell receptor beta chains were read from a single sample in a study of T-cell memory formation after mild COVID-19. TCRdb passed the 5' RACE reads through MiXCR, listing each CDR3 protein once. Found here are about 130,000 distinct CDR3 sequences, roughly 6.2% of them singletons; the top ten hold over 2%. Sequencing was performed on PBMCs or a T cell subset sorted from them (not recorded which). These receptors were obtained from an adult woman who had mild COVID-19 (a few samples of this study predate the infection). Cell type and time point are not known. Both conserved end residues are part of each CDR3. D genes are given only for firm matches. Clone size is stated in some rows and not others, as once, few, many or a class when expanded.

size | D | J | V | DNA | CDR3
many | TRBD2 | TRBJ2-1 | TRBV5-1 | TGCGCCAGCAGCTTTGGCGGGAGCCCTAATGAGCAGTTCTTC | CASSFGGSPNEQFF
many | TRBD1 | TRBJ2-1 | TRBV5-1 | TGCGCCAGCAGCTCGAGACAGGGGGTTGAGCAGTTCTTC | CASSSRQGVEQFF
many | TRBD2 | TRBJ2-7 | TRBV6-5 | TGTGCCAGCAGTCCTAGCGGGATCAGCTCCTACGAGCAGTACTTC | CASSPSGISSYEQYF
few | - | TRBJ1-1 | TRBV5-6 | TGTGCCAGCAGCTTGCGAGTGGGGGCCAGGACTGAAGCTTTCTTT | CASSLRVGARTEAFF
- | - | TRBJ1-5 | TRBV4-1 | TGCGCCAGCAGCCTCCGGGACGTAACCCTCTATAGCAATCAGCCCCAGCATTTT | CASSLRDVTLYSNQPQHF
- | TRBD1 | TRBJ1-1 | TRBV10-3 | TGTGCCATCAGTGAGCCCCCGGGACAGGGAGACACTGAAGCTTTCTTT | CAISEPPGQGDTEAFF
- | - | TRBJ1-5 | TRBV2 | TGTGCCAGCAGTCAAGGCGGGACAACAGCTCAGCCCCAGCATTTT | CASSQGGTTAQPQHF
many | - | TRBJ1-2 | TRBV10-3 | TGTGCCATCAGGCAGGGGAATAACTATGGCTACACCTTC | CAIRQGNNYGYTF
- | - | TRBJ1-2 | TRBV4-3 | TGCGCCAGCAGCCAAGTCGAAGGGGGGAACTATGGCTACACCTTC | CASSQVEGGNYGYTF
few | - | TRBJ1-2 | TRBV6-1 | TGTGCCAGCAGTGAAGAGGGGCCCCGCTATGGCTACACCTTC | CASSEEGPRYGYTF
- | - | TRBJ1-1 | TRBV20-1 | TGCAGTTCCACGCCGATAGCGAACACTGAAGCTTTCTTT | CSSTPIANTEAFF
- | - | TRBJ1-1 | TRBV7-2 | TGTGCCAGCAGCTTAGATAGGGTTTCTGAAGCTTTATTT | CASSLDRVSEALF
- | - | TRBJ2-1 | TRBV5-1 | TGCGCCAGCAGCTTGGCAGGTGGGCTAGCCTTCAATGAGCAGTTCTTC | CASSLAGGLAFNEQFF
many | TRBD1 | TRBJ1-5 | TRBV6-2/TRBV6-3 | TGTGCCAGCAGTTACCACGGGACAGGAAGTAATCAGCCCCAGCATTTT | CASSYHGTGSNQPQHF
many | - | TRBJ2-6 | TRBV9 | TGTGCCAGCAGCGTCAGGCTTGGGGCCAACGTCCTGACTTTC | CASSVRLGANVLTF
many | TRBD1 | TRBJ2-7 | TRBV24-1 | TGTGCCACCAGTGATCCGACAGGGGGCAACGAGCAGTACTTC | CATSDPTGGNEQYF
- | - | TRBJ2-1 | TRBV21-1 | TGTGCCAGCAGCGGATCTTTTCCCTCCAGGGGGGATGAGCAGTTCTTC | CASSGSFPSRGDEQFF
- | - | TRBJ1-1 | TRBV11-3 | TGTGCCAGCAGATCAATCCGGACGGGATACACTGAAGCTTTCTTT | CASRSIRTGYTEAFF
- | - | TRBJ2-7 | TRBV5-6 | TGTGCCAGCAGCTTGGGAGTCCACTACGAGCAGTACTTC | CASSLGVHYEQYF
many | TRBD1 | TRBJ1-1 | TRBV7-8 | TGTGCCAGCAGCTTAAGGGACAGGAATCCGAACACTGAAGCTTTCTTT | CASSLRDRNPNTEAFF
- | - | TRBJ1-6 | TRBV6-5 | TGTGCCAGCAGCGGAGCCCATAATTCACCCCTCCACTTT | CASSGAHNSPLHF
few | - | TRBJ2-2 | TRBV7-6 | TGTGCCAGCAGCTTAGTACTAGCAGACACCGGGGAGCTGTTTTTT | CASSLVLADTGELFF
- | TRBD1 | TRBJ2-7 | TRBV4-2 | TGTGCCAGCAGCCAAGAGAGGGGGCTGGGAGAGCAGTACTTC | CASSQERGLGEQYF
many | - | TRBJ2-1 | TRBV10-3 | TGTGCCATCAGTGACCGGGGTTTGTGGGCTGAGCAGTTCTTC | CAISDRGLWAEQFF
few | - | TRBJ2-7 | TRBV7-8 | TGTGCCAGCAGCTTAGGTGTCGAGGGTGGAGAGCAGTACTTC | CASSLGVEGGEQYF
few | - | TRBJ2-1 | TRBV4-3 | TGCGCCAGCAGCCAAGAGGCCGGGAATGAGCAGTTCTTC | CASSQEAGNEQFF
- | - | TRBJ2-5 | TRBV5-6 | TGTGCCAGCAGCTTGCCGGTGGCTGTGACCCAGTACTTC | CASSLPVAVTQYF
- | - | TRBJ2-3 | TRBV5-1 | TGCGCCAGCAGCTTGGACCAGGGCCGCTGTACGCAGTATTTT | CASSLDQGRCTQYF
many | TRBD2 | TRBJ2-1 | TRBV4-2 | TGTGCCAGCAGCCAAACTAGCGGGAGTTACAATGAGCAGTTCTTC | CASSQTSGSYNEQFF
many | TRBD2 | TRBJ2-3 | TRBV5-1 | TGCGCCAGCAGCTTGTGGGCGGGGGTGAGCACAGATACGCAGTATTTT | CASSLWAGVSTDTQYF
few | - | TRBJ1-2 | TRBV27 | TGTGCCAGCAGTCAAACCAGACAGAGACCCTATGGCTACACCTTC | CASSQTRQRPYGYTF
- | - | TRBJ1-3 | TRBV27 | TGTGCCAGCAGTCCCCGAGAGGGAGACACCATATATTTT | CASSPREGDTIYF
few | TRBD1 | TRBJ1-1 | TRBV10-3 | TGTGCCATCAGCGAGTCGGGTATGTGGGACAGTGACACTGAAGCTTTCTTT | CAISESGMWDSDTEAFF
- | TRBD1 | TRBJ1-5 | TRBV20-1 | TGCAGTGCTAGATATTTGGGACAGGGGAGAGATCAGCCCCAGCATTTT | CSARYLGQGRDQPQHF
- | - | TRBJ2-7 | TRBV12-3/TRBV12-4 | TGTGCCAGCACCTCACCCCTTCATGCCTACGAGCAGTACTTC | CASTSPLHAYEQYF
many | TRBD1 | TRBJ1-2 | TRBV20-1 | TGCAGTGCTGAGGAGGTGGCAGGGGGCAACTATGGCTACACCTTC | CSAEEVAGGNYGYTF
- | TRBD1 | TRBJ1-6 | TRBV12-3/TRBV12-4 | TGTGCCAGCAGTAAGACAGGGGTTTATTCCCCCCTCCACTTT | CASSKTGVYSPLHF
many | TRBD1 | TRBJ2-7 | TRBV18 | TGTGCCAGCTCACCACCAGGACAGGAATACGAGCAGTACTTC | CASSPPGQEYEQYF
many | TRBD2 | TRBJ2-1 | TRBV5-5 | TGTGCCAGCAGCCCGAGAGGACTAGCAAGCTCCTACAATGAGCAGTTCTTC | CASSPRGLASSYNEQFF
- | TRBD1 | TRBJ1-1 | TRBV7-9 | TGTGCGACCGGGGGACAGGTGAACACTGAAGCTTTCTTT | CATGGQVNTEAFF
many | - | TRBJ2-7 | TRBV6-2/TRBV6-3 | TGTGCCAGCAGTAACTTCTACGAGCAGTACTTC | CASSNFYEQYF
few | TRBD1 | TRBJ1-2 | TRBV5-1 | TGCGCCAGCAGCTATACAGGGGGAAGGGGCTACACCTTC | CASSYTGGRGYTF
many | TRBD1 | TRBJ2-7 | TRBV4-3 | TGCGCCAGCAGTAACCGGACAGGGGTTAGCAACGAGCAGTACTTC | CASSNRTGVSNEQYF
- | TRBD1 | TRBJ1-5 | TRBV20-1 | TGCAGTGCTACCCCGACAGGGGGCGTGGGACAGCCCCAGCATTTT | CSATPTGGVGQPQHF
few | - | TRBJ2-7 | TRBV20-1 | TGCAGTGCCGGGACAACTACCTACGAGCAGTACTTC | CSAGTTTYEQYF
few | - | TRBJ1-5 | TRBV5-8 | TGTGCCAGCAGCCCATTCAACAATCAGCCCCAGCATTTT | CASSPFNNQPQHF
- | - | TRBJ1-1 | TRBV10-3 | TGTGCCATCCGGGACCTGAACACTGAAGCTTTCTTT | CAIRDLNTEAFF
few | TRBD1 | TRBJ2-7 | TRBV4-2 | TGTGCCAGCAGCGTACTAGGGGACAGCGCCTACGAGCAGTACTTC | CASSVLGDSAYEQYF
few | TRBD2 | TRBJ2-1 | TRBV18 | TGTGCCAGCTCAGGGATAGCGGGAGTGAGCTACAATGAGCAGTTCTTC | CASSGIAGVSYNEQFF
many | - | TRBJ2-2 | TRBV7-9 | TGTGCCAGCAGACGTTACACCGGGGAGCTGTTTTTT | CASRRYTGELFF
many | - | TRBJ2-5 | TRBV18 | TGTGCCAGCTCACGATCCCCCATCGCTCTGGAGACCCAGTACTTC | CASSRSPIALETQYF
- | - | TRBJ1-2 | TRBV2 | TGTGCCAGCAGTGAAGCGAGTAGTAACTATGGCTACACCTTC | CASSEASSNYGYTF
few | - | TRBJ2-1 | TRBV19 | TGTGCCAGTAGTAGGCCTAGCGTTGATGAGCAGTTCTTC | CASSRPSVDEQFF